The T cell receptor (beta chain) under discussion was sequenced for a study of cytomegalovirus exposure and HLA in healthy donors. Study overall: Of roughly 360 genotyped donors, 81% grouped in the Caucasian-associated ancestry cluster. Study-wide results and caveats: Among TCR beta chains, those listed as cytomegalovirus-associated numbered some 160.

This clone was found a few times. The antigen is undetermined. Trimming removed 5 bases at V and 11 bases at J, with 12 bases between. CDR1 and CDR2 (germline): MNHEY, SMNVEV (reference sequence). The CDR3 is 12 residues long. This PCR relied on a set of 60 Vbeta primers and 13 Jbeta primers. The method was immunoSEQ multiplex PCR; TCRdb's version includes in-frame clones alone and lacks a portion of them. The sample lists some 120,000 clones; around 8.5% were seen once. Sequences were obtained from PBMCs. The sequence was collected from a man in his forties in good health and CMV-seronegative. The rearrangement uses TRBV27 and TRBJ1-4, with D possibly TRBD1 on 5 matching bases. The CDR3 sequence is CASSPLGGKLFF. In DNA form, the CDR3 reads TGTGCCAGCAGTCCTCTGGGGGGGAAACTGTTTTTT. Variable domain in full (rest from reference TRBV27 and TRBJ1-4): EAQVTQNPRYLITVTGKKLTVTCSQNMNHEYMSWYRQDPGLGLRQIYYSMNVEVTDKGDVPEGYKVSRKEKRNFPLILESPSPNQTSLYFCASSPLGGKLFFGSGTQLSVL.